These T cell receptor beta chains were read from a single sample in a study of blood T cell repertoires in COVID-19. The method was immunoSEQ multiplex PCR; TCRdb's version includes in-frame clones alone and lacks a portion of them. This table holds about 370,000 clones, approximately 90% found once. Sequenced material: PBMCs or T cells enriched from blood (not recorded which). These receptors originate from a man aged 18 to 35 who had recovered from COVID-19. The CDR3 runs from the conserved cysteine through the conserved F or W. A D gene is named only where the DNA matches it firmly. Only some rows state a clone size, as once, few, many or a class for expanded clones.

abundance	v_gene	d_gene	j_gene	CDR3aa	CDR3nt
once	TRBV7-7	TRBD2	TRBJ2-5	CASSLVGGPSGGKETQYF	TGTGCCAGCAGCTTAGTGGGAGGGCCTAGCGGGGGGAAAGAGACCCAGTACTTC
NA	TRBV25-1	TRBD1	TRBJ1-1	CASSEGPGGMNTEAFF	TGTGCCAGCAGTGAAGGTCCAGGGGGGATGAACACTGAAGCTTTCTTT
NA	TRBV24-1	NA	TRBJ1-5	CATTGQLNQPQHF	TGTGCCACTACTGGACAGCTCAATCAGCCCCAGCATTTT
NA	TRBV7-6	TRBD2	TRBJ2-7	CASSSLAGGLSYEQYF	TGTGCCAGCAGCTCTCTAGCGGGGGGCCTCTCCTACGAGCAGTACTTC
NA	TRBV19	NA	TRBJ1-5	CASSLRSGNQPQHF	TGTGCCAGTAGTCTTCGGTCCGGCAATCAGCCCCAGCATTTT
NA	TRBV2	TRBD1	TRBJ1-1	CASSPTGTRTHGWTEAFF	TGTGCCAGCAGTCCGACAGGGACAAGGACCCATGGGTGGACTGAAGCTTTCTTT
NA	TRBV27	NA	TRBJ1-5	CASTNRAYSNQPQHF	TGTGCCAGCACGAACAGGGCCTATAGCAATCAGCCCCAGCATTTT
few	TRBV4-3	TRBD1	TRBJ1-2	CASKGQGYGYTF	TGCGCCAGCAAAGGACAGGGCTATGGCTACACCTTC
NA	TRBV24-1	TRBD1	TRBJ1-2	CATSDPHRGGYTF	TGTGCCACCAGTGATCCCCACAGGGGCGGCTACACCTTC
NA	TRBV7-2	NA	TRBJ1-6	CASSEGGGGSPLHF	TGTGCCAGCAGCGAGGGGGGAGGGGGTTCACCCCTCCACTTT
NA	TRBV7-8	TRBD2	TRBJ2-1	CASSLAPAGGYNEQFF	TGTGCCAGCAGCTTAGCCCCAGCGGGGGGCTACAATGAGCAGTTCTTC
NA	TRBV5-5	TRBD1	TRBJ1-2	CASSSTGALGGYTF	TGTGCCAGCAGCTCGACAGGGGCCCTGGGGGGCTACACCTTC
NA	TRBV4-2	TRBD2	TRBJ2-5	CASSPAGAGEETQYF	TGTGCCAGCAGCCCAGCGGGAGCGGGGGAAGAGACCCAGTACTTC
NA	TRBV28	NA	TRBJ1-5	CASSFVLGARNQPQHF	TGTGCCAGCAGTTTCGTTTTAGGGGCTCGCAATCAGCCCCAGCATTTT
NA	TRBV5-1	NA	TRBJ1-5	CASSSGFNQPQHF	TGCGCCAGCAGCTCAGGGTTCAATCAGCCCCAGCATTTT
NA	TRBV18	TRBD2	TRBJ2-7	CASSLGLAGSSYEQYF	TGTGCCAGCTCATTGGGACTAGCGGGGAGCTCCTACGAGCAGTACTTC
NA	TRBV6-2/TRBV6-3	NA	TRBJ2-7	CASSYHPPMYEWAEQYF	TGTGCCAGCAGTTACCACCCACCTATGTACGAATGGGCGGAGCAGTACTTC
NA	TRBV7-9	TRBD1	TRBJ2-2	CASTYRGQANTGELFF	TGTGCCAGTACGTACAGGGGGCAAGCGAACACCGGGGAGCTGTTTTTT
NA	TRBV19	NA	TRBJ1-2	CASRTQGEGNGYTF	TGTGCCAGTAGAACACAGGGAGAGGGTAATGGCTACACCTTC
few	TRBV15	TRBD1	TRBJ1-3	CATSSDRGGNTIYF	TGTGCCACCAGCAGCGACAGGGGTGGAAACACCATATATTTT
NA	TRBV10-3	NA	TRBJ2-5	CAISVGHPGETQYF	TGTGCCATCAGTGTAGGCCACCCCGGGGAGACCCAGTACTTC
NA	TRBV4-2	TRBD1	TRBJ1-2	CASSQDQGAVGYTF	TGTGCCAGCAGCCAAGATCAGGGGGCGGTAGGCTACACCTTC
NA	TRBV5-6	NA	TRBJ1-5	CASSLGDNQPQHF	TGTGCCAGCAGCTTGGGAGACAATCAGCCCCAGCATTTT
NA	TRBV30	NA	TRBJ1-2	CAWSKQEGYTF	TGTGCCTGGAGCAAACAGGAGGGCTACACCTTC
NA	TRBV7-9	NA	TRBJ2-7	CASSVSGRSYEQYF	TGTGCCAGCAGCGTTTCAGGGAGGTCCTACGAGCAGTACTTC
NA	TRBV4-1	NA	TRBJ2-7	CASSQEVGHGYEQYF	TGCGCCAGCAGCCAAGAAGTGGGACACGGCTACGAGCAGTACTTC
few	TRBV11-2	NA	TRBJ2-6	CASSLVQGPGANVLTF	TGTGCCAGCAGCTTAGTCCAGGGGCCTGGGGCCAACGTCCTGACTTTC
once	TRBV24-1	NA	TRBJ2-3	CATSSRVDTQYF	TGTGCCACCAGTTCACGGGTAGATACGCAGTATTTT
NA	TRBV30	TRBD2	TRBJ2-7	CAWSSSVGLAGEEQYF	TGTGCCTGGAGCAGTAGTGTTGGACTAGCGGGAGAGGAGCAGTACTTC
few	TRBV28	TRBD1	TRBJ2-1	CASSLGQGTHNEQFF	TGTGCCAGCAGCCTCGGACAGGGGACCCACAATGAGCAGTTCTTC
NA	TRBV4-3	NA	TRBJ1-3	CASSQGVPAGLQGFENTIYF	TGCGCCAGCAGCCAAGGAGTCCCGGCGGGACTGCAGGGTTTTGAAAACACCATATATTTT
NA	TRBV19	TRBD1	TRBJ1-3	CASSIKQGASGNTIYF	TGTGCCAGTAGTATAAAACAGGGGGCCTCTGGAAACACCATATATTTT